This record concerns one T cell receptor (beta chain) sequence. Per the original data handling: Amplifying reference gene primers gave estimates of nucleated cell counts. Some clones are missing from TCRdb's copy, which holds only in-frame ones; the method was immunoSEQ multiplex PCR. V, J and clone size derive from that table, while D and trimming were established from the DNA sequence. The data contain about 200,000 clones, about nine tenths of them seen just once; the ten biggest clones take up around 1.5%. The source of the sample is a study of blood T cell repertoires in COVID-19. Study-wide background: From T cells, B-cell-depleted T cells, or PBMCs came the material, which was cDNA or gDNA.

The V gene's germline CDR1 is SNHLY and CDR2 FYNNEI. The CDR3 sequence is 13 residues long. The V gene lost 7 bases and the J gene lost 6 bases, with 13 bases spanning the gap. This TCR was recovered from a young man with active or convalescent COVID-19. The chain has TRBV2 and TRBJ2-1; no clear D gene. Material for sequencing was peripheral blood. The CDR3 reads CASILETVNEQFF. CDR3 DNA: TGTGCCAGCATTTTAGAAACAGTCAATGAGCAGTTCTTC.